This T cell receptor (beta chain) stems from a study of shared clonotypes between healthy human individuals. Turning to the study itself: Every donor yielded three CD4 naive, three CD4 memory, two CD8 naive and one CD8 memory plate.

The investigators split CD4+ cells into a CD45RA+ naive subset and a CD45RA-negative memory subset. Here immunoSEQ multiplex PCR was the method, and the copy in TCRdb shows in-frame clones only, minus some. The table records about 1.5 million clones, around 98% of them present only once. The receptor comes from a man under 40 in good health. The sample consisted of naive CD4+ T cells sorted from blood. Subset given: CD45RA+ positively selected.

CDR3 loop: CASSYPTSGGSTDTQYF. The CDR3 bases are TGTGCCAGCAGTTACCCGACTAGCGGAGGGAGCACAGATACGCAGTATTTT. V gene TRBV6-9 combines with J gene TRBJ2-3; TRBD2 matches at 9 bases. This CDR3 contains 17 residues. Germline CDR1 is MNHGY and CDR2 is SVAAGI. After removal of 3 bases from V and 0 bases from J, the junction contained 7 bases not matched to a gene.